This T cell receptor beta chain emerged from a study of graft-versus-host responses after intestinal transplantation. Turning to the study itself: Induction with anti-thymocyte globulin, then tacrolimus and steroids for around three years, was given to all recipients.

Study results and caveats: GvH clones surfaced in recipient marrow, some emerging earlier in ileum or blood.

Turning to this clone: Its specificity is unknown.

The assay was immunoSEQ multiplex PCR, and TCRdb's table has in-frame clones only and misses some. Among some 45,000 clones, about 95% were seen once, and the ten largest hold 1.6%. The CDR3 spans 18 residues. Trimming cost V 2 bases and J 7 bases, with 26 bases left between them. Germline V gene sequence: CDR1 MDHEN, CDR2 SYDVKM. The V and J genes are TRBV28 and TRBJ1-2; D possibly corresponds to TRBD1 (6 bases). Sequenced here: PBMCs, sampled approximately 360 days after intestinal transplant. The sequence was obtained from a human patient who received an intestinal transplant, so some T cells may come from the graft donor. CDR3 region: CASSLRGTQGGTEGGYTF. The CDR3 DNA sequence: TGTGCCAGCAGTTTAAGGGGGACCCAAGGAGGAACCGAGGGTGGCTACACCTTC.